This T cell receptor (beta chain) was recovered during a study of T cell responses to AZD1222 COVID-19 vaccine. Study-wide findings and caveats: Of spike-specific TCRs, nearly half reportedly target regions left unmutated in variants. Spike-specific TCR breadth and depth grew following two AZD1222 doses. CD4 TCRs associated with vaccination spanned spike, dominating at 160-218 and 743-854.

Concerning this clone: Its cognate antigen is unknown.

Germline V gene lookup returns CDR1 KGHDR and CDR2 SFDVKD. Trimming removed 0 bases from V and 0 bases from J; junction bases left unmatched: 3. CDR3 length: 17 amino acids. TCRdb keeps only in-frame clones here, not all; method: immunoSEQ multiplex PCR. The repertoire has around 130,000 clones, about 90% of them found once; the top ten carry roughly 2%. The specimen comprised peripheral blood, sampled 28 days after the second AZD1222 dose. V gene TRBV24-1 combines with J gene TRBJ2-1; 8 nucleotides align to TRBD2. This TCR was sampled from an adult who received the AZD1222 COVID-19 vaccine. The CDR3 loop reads CATSDLASGRSYNEQFF. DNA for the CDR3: TGTGCCACCAGTGATTTGGCTAGCGGGCGCTCCTACAATGAGCAGTTCTTC.